Included here is one T cell receptor beta chain sequence, with context. The antigen is not known. The data derive from a study of cytomegalovirus exposure and HLA in healthy donors. On the study more broadly: In an early release, HLA-typed donors contributed some 80 million unique TCR sequences. Notes on the study in general: As was reported, the classifier diagnosed cytomegalovirus status with high specificity and sensitivity.

There are 16 residues in the CDR3. The germline gives CDR1 LGHNA, CDR2 YNFKEQ. Trimming took 0 bases from V and 5 from J, leaving 16 bases between them. PCR employed 60 Vbeta and 13 Jbeta primers. Clones were sequenced by immunoSEQ multiplex PCR, and TCRdb holds only the in-frame ones, with some missing. The sample yields 70,000 to 95,000 clones, around 82% seen once. Sequences were obtained from PBMCs. This chain uses TRBV4-2 with TRBJ2-5; TRBD2 might be the D (7 bases). The receptor's source is a man in his fifties or sixties in good health and CMV-seronegative. CDR3 sequence: CASSQDRGGGAETQYF. The CDR3, as DNA: TGTGCCAGCAGCCAAGATCGGGGAGGGGGGGCGGAGACCCAGTACTTC.